Listed below are T cell receptor beta chains from one sample, sequenced in a study of naive and memory T cell subsets. MiXCR, run by TCRdb on the UMI-ligation and nested PCR reads, gives a single entry per CDR3 protein. The sample includes approximately 140,000 distinct CDR3 sequences, approximately 18% seen only once; the top ten take roughly 0.6%. Input material: naive CD8+ T cells from blood. Source of these receptors: a human donor in good health. CDR3s include the opening cysteine and the closing phenylalanine or tryptophan. A D gene is named only where the DNA matches it firmly. Size tells how often a clone was seen (once, few, many) or the class of an expanded clone, and some rows leave it out.

d_call,v_call,j_call,clone_size,cdr3_aa,cdr3_nt
-,TRBV2,TRBJ1-6,-,CASSDGGDGSPLHF,TGTGCCAGCAGTGATGGAGGGGACGGATCACCCCTCCACTTT
-,TRBV4-3,TRBJ2-7,few,CASSQVGKGTHEQYF,TGCGCCAGCAGCCAAGTCGGAAAGGGGACCCACGAGCAGTACTTC
TRBD1,TRBV5-1,TRBJ2-7,-,CASSDGTGVYEQYF,TGCGCCAGCAGCGACGGGACAGGGGTCTACGAGCAGTACTTC
-,TRBV18,TRBJ1-1,-,CASSPGSVNTEAFF,TGTGCCAGCTCACCAGGATCAGTGAACACTGAAGCTTTCTTT
TRBD2,TRBV5-1,TRBJ2-1,-,CASSLGGLADYNEQFF,TGCGCCAGCAGCTTGGGGGGACTAGCGGATTACAATGAGCAGTTCTTC
-,TRBV7-8,TRBJ2-7,-,CASSLADGGNPPYEQYF,TGTGCCAGCAGCTTAGCAGATGGCGGGAACCCGCCCTACGAGCAGTACTTC
-,TRBV20-1,TRBJ2-1,few,CSAKGAAYSYNEQFF,TGCAGTGCCAAGGGCGCGGCCTACTCCTACAATGAGCAGTTCTTC
-,TRBV5-5,TRBJ1-2,-,CASRPGGEDYGYTF,TGTGCCAGCAGGCCCGGAGGAGAAGACTATGGCTACACCTTC
TRBD1,TRBV27,TRBJ1-5,-,CASSLEGQGLNQPQHF,TGTGCCAGCAGTTTAGAGGGACAGGGACTAAATCAGCCCCAGCATTTT
-,TRBV28,TRBJ2-7,-,CASSQGQHYEQYF,TGTGCCAGCAGTCAAGGACAGCACTACGAGCAGTACTTC
-,TRBV2,TRBJ2-1,few,CARGAGADEQFF,TGTGCCAGGGGGGCCGGCGCGGATGAGCAGTTCTTC
TRBD1,TRBV29-1,TRBJ2-7,few,CSVEGTGLSYEQYF,TGCAGCGTTGAAGGGACAGGGCTCTCCTACGAGCAGTACTTC
-,TRBV28,TRBJ2-2,-,CASSPPSEVTGELFF,TGTGCCAGCAGTCCTCCCAGCGAGGTCACCGGGGAGCTGTTTTTT
TRBD1,TRBV28,TRBJ1-1,few,CASSFNRDRGTNTEAFF,TGTGCCAGCAGTTTTAATAGGGACAGGGGCACCAACACTGAAGCTTTCTTT
TRBD1,TRBV7-9,TRBJ2-2,-,CASSLSGTVTGELFF,TGTGCCAGCAGCTTATCCGGGACAGTCACCGGGGAGCTGTTTTTT
TRBD2,TRBV7-9,TRBJ2-3,-,CASSLSAGGPDTQYF,TGTGCCAGCAGCTTATCTGCGGGAGGACCAGATACGCAGTATTTT
-,TRBV6-5,TRBJ1-5,few,CASSDGNQPQHF,TGTGCCAGCAGTGACGGTAATCAGCCCCAGCATTTT
TRBD1,TRBV19,TRBJ1-2,few,CATWDRGLRGYTF,TGTGCCACATGGGACAGGGGCCTTCGAGGCTACACCTTC
-,TRBV5-1,TRBJ1-1,-,CASSLEPTGSAEAFF,TGCGCCAGCAGCTTGGAACCTACAGGGTCCGCTGAAGCTTTCTTT
-,TRBV5-6,TRBJ1-2,-,CASSLWAGVSDGYTF,TGTGCCAGCAGCTTGTGGGCGGGGGTATCCGATGGCTACACCTTC
-,TRBV9,TRBJ2-5,-,CASSGGGSETQYF,TGTGCCAGCAGCGGAGGGGGGAGCGAGACCCAGTACTTC
TRBD2,TRBV12-3/TRBV12-4,TRBJ2-5,-,CASSLVAGVGAQETQYF,TGTGCCAGCAGTTTAGTGGCGGGAGTGGGAGCTCAAGAGACCCAGTACTTC
-,TRBV28,TRBJ2-1,few,CATTNDNEQFF,TGTGCCACAACAAACGACAATGAGCAGTTCTTC
TRBD2,TRBV29-1,TRBJ2-1,-,CSVDPRTSGIRNEQFF,TGCAGCGTTGACCCCAGGACTAGCGGGATCCGGAATGAGCAGTTCTTC
-,TRBV29-1,TRBJ2-2,few,CSVRGTGANTGELFF,TGCAGCGTCAGGGGAACAGGAGCGAACACCGGGGAGCTGTTTTTT
-,TRBV28,TRBJ2-7,-,CASSRQYEQYF,TGTGCCAGCAGTCGACAGTACGAGCAGTACTTC
TRBD1,TRBV9,TRBJ2-1,few,CASSASRDRVPYNEQFF,TGTGCCAGCAGCGCTTCCCGGGACAGGGTGCCCTACAATGAGCAGTTCTTC
-,TRBV29-1,TRBJ2-5,-,CSVEVRLETQYF,TGCAGCGTTGAGGTCAGGTTGGAGACCCAGTACTTC
-,TRBV20-1,TRBJ2-3,-,CSAIYRDFTDTQYF,TGCAGTGCTATCTACAGGGATTTCACAGATACGCAGTATTTT
-,TRBV6-5,TRBJ2-7,-,CASSYSGDGEQYF,TGTGCCAGCAGTTACTCGGGCGACGGCGAGCAGTACTTC
TRBD1,TRBV6-5,TRBJ1-1,-,CASSYSGQGNEAFF,TGTGCCAGCAGTTACTCGGGACAGGGGAATGAAGCTTTCTTT
TRBD1,TRBV7-2,TRBJ2-7,-,CASSLWGQGDEQYF,TGTGCCAGCAGCTTATGGGGACAGGGTGACGAGCAGTACTTC
TRBD1,TRBV5-5,TRBJ2-1,once,CASSFAGTAYNEQFF,TGTGCCAGCAGCTTCGCAGGGACAGCTTACAATGAGCAGTTCTTC
-,TRBV7-9,TRBJ1-3,few,CASSGKGVLSGNTIYF,TGTGCCAGCAGCGGCAAGGGTGTTCTCTCTGGAAACACCATATATTTT
-,TRBV29-1,TRBJ1-1,few,CSVVPLGGPPRGTEAFF,TGCAGCGTTGTTCCACTTGGGGGCCCACCCCGGGGCACTGAAGCTTTCTTT
-,TRBV20-1,TRBJ2-2,-,CSAIYPYGTGELFF,TGCAGTGCTATCTATCCCTACGGGACCGGGGAGCTGTTTTTT
-,TRBV28,TRBJ2-3,-,CASSLYLSDTQYF,TGTGCCAGCAGTTTATACCTGTCAGATACGCAGTATTTT
TRBD1,TRBV4-3,TRBJ2-7,few,CASSQDAQGAYEQYF,TGCGCCAGCAGCCAAGATGCCCAGGGGGCCTACGAGCAGTACTTC
-,TRBV28,TRBJ2-5,-,CASSPPFPTDVQETQYF,TGTGCCAGCAGTCCCCCCTTCCCGACAGACGTGCAAGAGACCCAGTACTTC
-,TRBV28,TRBJ2-5,-,CASSPGQSWETQYF,TGTGCCAGCAGCCCCGGACAGTCTTGGGAGACCCAGTACTTC
-,TRBV6-1,TRBJ2-7,-,CASSELSSYEQYF,TGTGCCAGCAGTGAACTTAGCTCCTACGAGCAGTACTTC
TRBD1,TRBV28,TRBJ2-3,-,CASRGTGTDTQYF,TGTGCCAGCAGGGGGACAGGCACAGATACGCAGTATTTT
TRBD2,TRBV29-1,TRBJ2-7,few,CSVDREEGEQYF,TGCAGCGTTGACCGGGAGGAGGGCGAGCAGTACTTC
TRBD2,TRBV28,TRBJ2-7,-,CASSGRAGGAYEQYF,TGTGCCAGCAGCGGCCGAGCGGGAGGAGCCTACGAGCAGTACTTC
-,TRBV18,TRBJ1-1,-,CASSPQEFQTEAFF,TGTGCCAGCTCACCCCAGGAATTTCAGACTGAAGCTTTCTTT
-,TRBV6-2/TRBV6-3,TRBJ2-5,-,CASSHGETQYF,TGTGCCAGCAGCCACGGGGAGACCCAGTACTTC